This T cell receptor beta chain was retrieved from a study of blood T cell repertoires in COVID-19. Study as a whole: The samples span acute and convalescent COVID-19 from the United States, Italy and Spain. T cells, B-cell-depleted T cells, or PBMCs provided the cDNA or gDNA that served as material.

V was pared by 1 base and J by 2 bases, with 11 bases between. The CDR3 sequence is 15 residues long. CDR1 and CDR2 (germline): SNHLY, FYNNEI. As originally analysed: By means of reference gene primer amplification, nucleated cell counts were estimated. Sequencing was performed with immunoSEQ multiplex PCR; in TCRdb, only in-frame clones are kept and a portion is missing. D and trimming were read from the DNA, whereas the V and J calls and clone size are those reported in that table. The sample records around 26,000 clones, 76% being singletons. The chain employs TRBV2 and TRBJ1-2, with D possibly TRBD1 on 5 matching bases. Sequencing used peripheral blood. This clonotype originated in a man aged 65-85 years with acute or convalescent COVID-19. In nucleotides, the CDR3 is TGTGCCAGCAGTGAAGGGCGCGGGGGAAACTATGGCTACACCTTC. Its protein product is CASSEGRGGNYGYTF. Supplemented by reference TRBV2 and TRBJ1-2, the full variable domain reads EPEVTQTPSHQVTQMGQEVILRCVPISNHLYFYWYRQILGQKVEFLVSFYNNEISEKSEIFDDQFSVERPDGSNFTLKIRSTKLEDSAMYFCASSEGRGGNYGYTFGSGTRLTVV.